This T cell receptor (beta chain) was recovered during a study of T cells in localized non-small cell lung cancer. Whole-study results and caveats: Heterogeneity cannot be ruled out, as sequencing used one tumor region only.

Germline lookup yields CDR1 SGHRS and CDR2 YFSETQ. Trimming removed 4 bases from V and 0 bases from J, with 13 bases in between. CDR3 length equals 15 residues. TCRdb's table, derived via immunoSEQ multiplex PCR, lists solely in-frame clones and lacks some. The repertoire holds roughly 58,000 clones, with 80% to 90% as singletons. As for this clone: The antigen is not known.

V gene TRBV5-1 combines with J gene TRBJ1-2; D is unclear. The receptor was derived from a man between 35 and 75 years old with stage II lung adenocarcinoma. The source was PBMCs, collected before any cancer treatment. In nucleotides, the CDR3 is TGCGCCAGCAGCCCCTTAGTTGGGTCTAACTATGGCTACACCTTC. This gives the protein CASSPLVGSNYGYTF. Together with reference TRBV5-1 and TRBJ1-2, the CDR3 gives the full variable domain: KAGVTQTPRYLIKTRGQQVTLSCSPISGHRSVSWYQQTPGQGLQFLFEYFSETQRNKGNFPGRFSGRQFSNSRSEMNVSTLELGDSALYLCASSPLVGSNYGYTFGSGTRLTVV.